This entry describes one TCR beta chain. The antigen is unknown. This record belongs to a study of T cell responses to AZD1222 COVID-19 vaccine. Regarding the study as a whole: Most donors were white British, females outnumbered males, and clonal diversity was possibly underestimated.

The CDR3 covers 13 residues. CDR1 MGHRA and CDR2 YSYEKL come from the germline V gene. V lost 0 bases, J lost 5 bases, and 7 bases lay in between. Generated by immunoSEQ multiplex PCR, the TCRdb table keeps only in-frame clones and is missing some. This table holds about 120,000 clones, 80% to 90% found once. The starting material was peripheral blood, obtained on day 0 of AZD1222 vaccination. V usage is TRBV4-1 and J usage is TRBJ1-2; D ambiguous. The TCR sequence derives from an adult in good health. CDR3 sequence reads: CASSQDGGYGYTF. The CDR3 DNA sequence: TGCGCCAGCAGCCAAGATGGAGGTTATGGCTACACCTTC.